One and the same sample provided the 13 T cell receptor beta chains below, sequenced in a study of Graves' ophthalmopathy and Graves' hyperthyroidism. The authors amplified TCR beta CDR3 regions, and they did so from RNA transcripts for repertoire sequencing. RT-PCR in the first round used HTBI primers; a second-round multiplex PCR followed. From the multiplex PCR reads, TCRdb called clonotypes with MiXCR, one entry per CDR3 protein. The sample gives around 1.1 million distinct CDR3 sequences, less than 45% of which show up once; over 8.5% is in the top ten. Sequencing was carried out using peripheral blood or thyroid tissue (not recorded which). The receptors derive from an adult man with Graves' hyperthyroidism.

In DNA, the CDR3 is TGCGCCAGCAGTGAGTCACACAGGGGTCCGGAGACCCAGTACTTC. This gives the protein CASSESHRGPETQYF. The chain uses TRBV10-1 and TRBJ2-5; 7 nucleotides agree with TRBD1. The CDR3 totals 15 residues. CDR1 is WNHNN, CDR2 SYGVQD, per germline (reference sequence). J gave up 5 bases and V 0 bases, and 6 bases lay outside the gene matches.

This rearrangement joins TRBV24-1 to TRBJ2-7; possible D gene TRBD1, 6 bases. Germline V gene lookup returns CDR1 KGHDR and CDR2 SFDVKD. The V gene lost 9 bases and the J gene lost 7 bases, with 12 bases spanning the gap. This CDR3 is 11 amino acids long. The CDR3 is CATSTGLEQYF. The CDR3 bases are TGTGCCACCTCTACAGGGCTGGAGCAGTACTTC.

This clonotype was picked up many times. The chain couples TRBV4-3 to TRBJ1-1, with a weak D call TRBD1 (5 bases). Germline-derived CDR1 and CDR2 are LGHNA and YSLEER. The CDR3 spans 14 residues. Trimming took off 0 bases at V and 6 bases at J, with 11 bases between the two ends. DNA for the CDR3: TGCGCCAGCAGCCAAGAGATTAGGGGCCCTGAAGCTTTCTTT. Residues: CASSQEIRGPEAFF.

The count of this clonotype is one. This sequence may be a read error, since a much larger clone differs from it by one base. This is likely a read error, given that the CDR3 carries no conserved phenylalanine or tryptophan at its end. The chain links TRBV2 to TRBJ1-2; 12 nucleotides agree with TRBD1. The germline V gene has CDR1 SNHLY and CDR2 FYNNEI. V was clipped by 6 bases and J by 8 bases; unmatched bases: 16. This CDR3 has 17 residues. The DNA for the CDR3 is TGTGCCAGCAGCCCATACCTCCCCGGGACAGGGGGCTTCGGCTACACCTCC. Its protein product is CASSPYLPGTGGFGYTS.

This clonotype has at least ten counts. The gene calls are TRBV7-9 and TRBJ1-2; 9 positions agree with TRBD1. This CDR3 spans 14 amino acids. Trimming took 5 bases from V and 3 from J; bases not matched to a gene: 4. CDR1 and CDR2 from the germline V gene are SEHNR and FQNEAQ (reference sequence). The chain's CDR3 is CASSPWTGDYGYTF. In DNA form, the CDR3 reads TGTGCCAGCAGCCCATGGACAGGGGACTATGGCTACACCTTC.

The V and J genes are TRBV7-9 and TRBJ1-2; D remains ambiguous. Trimming stripped 2 bases from V and 7 bases from J, with 14 bases between. The CDR3 runs 14 residues. Germline CDR1 reads SEHNR; CDR2 reads FQNEAQ (reference sequence). The CDR3 is CASSLSGRNGGYTF. The CDR3 coding sequence is TGTGCCAGCAGCTTATCCGGGCGGAATGGTGGCTACACCTTC.

This chain uses TRBV5-4 with TRBJ2-6; tentatively, D is TRBD1 or TRBD2 (5 bases each). CDR1 SGHNT and CDR2 YYREEE come from the germline V gene (reference sequence). Trimming shortened V by 0 bases and J by 0 bases, and 10 bases separated the two germline ends. The CDR3 covers 17 residues. The DNA of the CDR3 is TGTGCCAGCAGCTTGGGGGGGTCCTACTCTGGGGCCAACGTCCTGACTTTC. It specifies CASSLGGSYSGANVLTF.

This clonotype has a handful of counts. The chain carries TRBV6-5 and TRBJ2-2, with a possible D match to TRBD1 (5 bases). The V and J ends lost 6 bases and 8 bases respectively, with 10 bases between them. The germline V gene has CDR1 MNHEY and CDR2 SVGAGI. The CDR3 is 12 amino acids. The CDR3 nucleotides read TGTGCCAGCAGAATCAGGGTGGGGGAGCTGTTTTTT. Amino acids: CASRIRVGELFF.

In its sample, this clonotype was seen many times. This chain connects TRBV10-3 to TRBJ2-5; unclear D gene. The CDR3 runs to 16 residues. The germline V gene has CDR1 ENHRY and CDR2 SYGVKD. The V end lost 0 bases, the J end lost 5 bases, and 16 bases lay between the germline ends. The CDR3 nucleotides read TGTGCCATCAGTGAGTCGACTCGGTTAGGATGGGAGACCCAGTACTTC. Its protein product is CAISESTRLGWETQYF.

This clonotype came up many times. The gene calls are TRBV7-2 and TRBJ1-1; D might be TRBD1 (5 bases). Germline assignment: CDR1 SGHTA and CDR2 FQGNSA. V lost 2 bases and J 7 bases, leaving 17 bases between the germline ends. The CDR3 covers 15 residues. CDR3 in amino acids: CASSLQGQGFGEAFF. The CDR3 DNA reads TGTGCCAGCAGCTTACAGGGTCAGGGTTTCGGTGAAGCTTTCTTT.

This clonotype was seen at least ten times. This chain joins TRBV11-2 and TRBJ2-7; TRBD2 might be the D (6 bases). CDR3 length: 13 amino acids. Germline values: CDR1 SGHAT, CDR2 FQNNGV. V lost 6 bases and J 4 bases, leaving 13 bases between the germline ends. CDR3 nucleotide sequence: TGTGCCAGCAGACTCCACGGGGGTTACGAGCAGTACTTC. Translating gives CASRLHGGYEQYF.

This clonotype came up a few times. This sequence joins TRBV15 and TRBJ2-7; 8 positions match TRBD1. CDR1 is LNHNV, CDR2 YYDKDF, per germline (reference sequence). The CDR3 runs 14 residues. With 4 bases clipped from V and 1 base from J, the junction kept 3 bases outside the gene matches. The CDR3 is CATSTDRASYEQYF. In nucleotides, the CDR3 is TGTGCCACCAGCACGGACAGGGCATCCTACGAGCAGTACTTC.

The J gene is TRBJ1-2, the V gene TRBV4-3; possible D gene TRBD1, 5 bases. Trimming removed 2 bases from V and 8 bases from J, with 12 bases in between. The CDR3 contains 13 residues. Germline CDR1 and CDR2: LGHNA and YSLEER. CDR3 protein: CASSQSRGEGYTF. The CDR3 coding sequence is TGCGCCAGCAGCCAATCTCGGGGCGAAGGCTACACCTTC.